The source of this T cell receptor (beta chain) is a study of blood T cells in healthy people across ages. This clonotype has more than one count but fewer than ten. The second PCR ran about 6 to 11 cycles with a sample-barcoded 5' primer and J-beta primers. In TCRdb, the 5' RACE reads were re-called with MiXCR into one record per CDR3 protein. The table has approximately 800,000 distinct CDR3 sequences, about 26% seen once; the top ten hold around 3%. These records were also assigned to another study, of T cells of mothers and their children.

This TCR was recovered from a boy between 10 and 17 years old in good health. The sample comprised blood.

The CDR3 region is CSVVEANRAYNEQFF. The CDR3 DNA is TGCAGCGTGGTGGAGGCGAACAGGGCTTACAATGAGCAGTTCTTC. The V gene is TRBV29-1, the J gene TRBJ2-1, with D maybe TRBD1 (6 bases). Germline V gives CDR1 SQVTM, CDR2 ANQGSEA. The V end was cut by 6 bases, the J end by 4 bases, with 19 bases between. This CDR3 has 15 residues.